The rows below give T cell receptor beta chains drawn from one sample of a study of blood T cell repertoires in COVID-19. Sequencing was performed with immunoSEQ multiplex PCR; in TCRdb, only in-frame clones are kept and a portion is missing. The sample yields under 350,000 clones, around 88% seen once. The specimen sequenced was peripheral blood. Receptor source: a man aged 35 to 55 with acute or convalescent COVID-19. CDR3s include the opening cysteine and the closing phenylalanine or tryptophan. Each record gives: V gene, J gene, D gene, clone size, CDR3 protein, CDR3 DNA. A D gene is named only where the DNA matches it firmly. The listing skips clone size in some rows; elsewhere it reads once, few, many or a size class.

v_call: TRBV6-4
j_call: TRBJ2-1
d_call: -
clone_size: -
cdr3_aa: CASSDSSGNEQFF
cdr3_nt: TGTGCCAGCAGTGACTCGTCGGGGAATGAGCAGTTCTTC

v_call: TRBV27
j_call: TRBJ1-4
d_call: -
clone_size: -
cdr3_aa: CASSWGGATNEKLFF
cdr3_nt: TGTGCCAGCAGTTGGGGGGGTGCAACTAATGAAAAACTGTTTTTT

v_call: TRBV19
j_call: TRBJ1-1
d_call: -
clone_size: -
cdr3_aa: CASRWGGGTEAFF
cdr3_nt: TGTGCCAGTAGATGGGGTGGAGGCACTGAAGCTTTCTTT

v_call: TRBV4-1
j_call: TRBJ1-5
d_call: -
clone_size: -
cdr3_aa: CASSQGSGGNQPQHF
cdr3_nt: TGCGCCAGCAGCCAAGGATCCGGGGGGAATCAGCCCCAGCATTTT

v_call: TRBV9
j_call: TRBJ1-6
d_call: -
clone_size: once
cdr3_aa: CASSGFRGSYNSPLHF
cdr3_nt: TGTGCCAGCAGCGGATTCCGGGGCTCCTATAATTCACCCCTCCACTTT

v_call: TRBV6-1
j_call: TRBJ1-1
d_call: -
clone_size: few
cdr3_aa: CASSGQLNTEAFF
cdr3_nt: TGTGCCAGCAGTGGACAGTTGAACACTGAAGCTTTCTTT

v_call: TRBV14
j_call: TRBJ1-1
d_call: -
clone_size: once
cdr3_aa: CASSQHRDDTEAFF
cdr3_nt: TGTGCCAGCAGCCAGCACAGGGACGACACTGAAGCTTTCTTT

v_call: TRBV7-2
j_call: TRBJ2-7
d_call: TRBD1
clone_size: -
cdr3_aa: CASSLGQGIEQYF
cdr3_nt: TGTGCCAGCAGCTTAGGACAGGGGATCGAGCAGTACTTC

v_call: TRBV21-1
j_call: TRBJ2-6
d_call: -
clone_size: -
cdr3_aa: CASSPRGQSSGANVLTF
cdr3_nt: TGTGCCAGCAGCCCAAGGGGCCAGAGCTCTGGGGCCAACGTCCTGACTTTC

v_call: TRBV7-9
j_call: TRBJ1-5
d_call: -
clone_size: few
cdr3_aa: CASSSGLGPQHF
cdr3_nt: TGTGCCAGCAGCTCAGGATTGGGGCCCCAGCATTTT

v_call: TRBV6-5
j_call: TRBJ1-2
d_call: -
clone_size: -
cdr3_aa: CASDPAGAGYGYTF
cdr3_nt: TGTGCCAGTGACCCTGCGGGGGCTGGCTATGGCTACACCTTC

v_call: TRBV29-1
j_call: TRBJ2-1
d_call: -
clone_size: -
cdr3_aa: CSVAGDEQFF
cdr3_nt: TGCAGCGTTGCCGGGGATGAGCAGTTCTTC

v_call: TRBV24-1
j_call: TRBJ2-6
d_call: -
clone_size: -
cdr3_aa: CATSDNTGVSGANVLTF
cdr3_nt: TGTGCCACCAGTGACAATACAGGAGTCTCTGGGGCCAACGTCCTGACTTTC

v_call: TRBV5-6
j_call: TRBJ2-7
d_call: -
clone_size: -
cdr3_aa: CASSLGGYEQYF
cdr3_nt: TGTGCCAGCAGCTTAGGGGGATACGAGCAGTACTTC

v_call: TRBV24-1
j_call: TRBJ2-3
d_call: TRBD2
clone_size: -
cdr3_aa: CATRPGQGETSGGFDTQYF
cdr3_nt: TGTGCCACCAGACCCGGACAGGGGGAGACTAGCGGGGGATTTGATACGCAGTATTTT

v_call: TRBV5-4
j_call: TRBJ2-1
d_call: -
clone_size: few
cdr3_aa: CASSLGQPGNEQFF
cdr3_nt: TGTGCCAGCAGCTTAGGACAGCCGGGCAATGAGCAGTTCTTC

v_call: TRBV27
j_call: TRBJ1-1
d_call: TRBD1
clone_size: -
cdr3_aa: CASSPGQGFTEAFF
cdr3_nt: TGTGCCAGCAGTCCGGGACAGGGGTTCACTGAAGCTTTCTTT

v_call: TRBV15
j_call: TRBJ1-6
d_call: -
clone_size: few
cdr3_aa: CATSRDHSSYNSPLHF
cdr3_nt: TGTGCCACCAGCAGAGACCATAGCTCCTATAATTCACCCCTCCACTTT

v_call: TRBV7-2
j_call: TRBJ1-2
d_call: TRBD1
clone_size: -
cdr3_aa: CASSLGQPSGYGYTF
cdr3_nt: TGTGCCAGCAGCTTGGGACAGCCCTCTGGCTATGGCTACACCTTC

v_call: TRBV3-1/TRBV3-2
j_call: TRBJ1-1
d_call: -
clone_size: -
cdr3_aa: CASSQGGKNTEAFF
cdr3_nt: TGTGCCAGCAGCCAAGGAGGGAAAAACACTGAAGCTTTCTTT

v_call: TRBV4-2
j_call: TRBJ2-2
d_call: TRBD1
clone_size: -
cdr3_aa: CASSHWDRVPGELFF
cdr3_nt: TGTGCCAGCAGCCACTGGGACAGGGTGCCCGGGGAGCTGTTTTTT

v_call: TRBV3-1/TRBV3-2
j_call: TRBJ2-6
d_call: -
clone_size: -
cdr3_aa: CASSQGAGANVLTF
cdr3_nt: TGTGCCAGCAGCCAAGGGGCGGGGGCCAACGTCCTGACTTTC

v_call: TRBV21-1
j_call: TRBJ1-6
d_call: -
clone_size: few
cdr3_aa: CASSTTGTGGMGSPLHF
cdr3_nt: TGTGCCAGCAGCACCACCGGGACAGGGGGCATGGGTTCACCCCTCCACTTT

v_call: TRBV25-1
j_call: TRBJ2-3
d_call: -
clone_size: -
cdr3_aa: CASSEYPYRQYF
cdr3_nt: TGTGCCAGCAGTGAATACCCCTATAGGCAGTATTTT

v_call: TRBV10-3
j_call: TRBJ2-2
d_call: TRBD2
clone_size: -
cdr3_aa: CAISGFFSRTSSGGELFF
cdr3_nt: TGTGCCATCAGTGGATTCTTTTCTAGGACTAGCTCGGGCGGGGAGCTGTTTTTT

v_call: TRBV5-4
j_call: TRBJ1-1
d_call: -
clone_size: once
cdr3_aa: CASSLTRVGTEAFF
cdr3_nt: TGTGCCAGCAGCTTGACCAGGGTAGGCACTGAAGCTTTCTTT

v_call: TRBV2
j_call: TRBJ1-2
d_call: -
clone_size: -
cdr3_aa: CASSLETGYGYTF
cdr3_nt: TGTGCCAGCAGTTTAGAGACAGGTTATGGCTACACCTTC

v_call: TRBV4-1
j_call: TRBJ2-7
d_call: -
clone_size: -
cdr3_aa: CASSLRGNEQYF
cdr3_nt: TGCGCCAGCAGCCTCCGTGGCAACGAGCAGTACTTC

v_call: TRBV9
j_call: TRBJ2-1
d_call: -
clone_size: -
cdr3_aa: CASSVAQGVYNEQFF
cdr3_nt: TGTGCCAGCAGCGTCGCACAGGGAGTCTACAATGAGCAGTTCTTC

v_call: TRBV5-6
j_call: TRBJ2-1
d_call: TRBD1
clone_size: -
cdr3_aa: CASSPTGVNNEQFF
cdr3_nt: TGTGCCAGCAGCCCGACAGGGGTCAACAATGAGCAGTTCTTC

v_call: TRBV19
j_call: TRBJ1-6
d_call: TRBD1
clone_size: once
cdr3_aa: CASSPGDSRSYNSPLHF
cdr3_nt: TGTGCCAGTAGTCCTGGGGACAGCCGCTCCTATAATTCACCCCTCCACTTT

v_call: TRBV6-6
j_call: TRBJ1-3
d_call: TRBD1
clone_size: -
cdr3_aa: CASRLGTGQSGNTIYF
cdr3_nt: TGTGCCAGCAGGCTCGGGACAGGGCAATCTGGAAACACCATATATTTT

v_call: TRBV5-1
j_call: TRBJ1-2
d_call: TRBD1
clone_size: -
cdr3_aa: CASRNQGDGYTF
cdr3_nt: TGCGCCAGCCGTAACCAGGGGGATGGCTACACCTTC

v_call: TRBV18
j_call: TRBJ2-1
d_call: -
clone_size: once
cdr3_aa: CASSPLDTHNEQFF
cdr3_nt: TGTGCCAGCTCACCACTAGACACCCACAATGAGCAGTTCTTC

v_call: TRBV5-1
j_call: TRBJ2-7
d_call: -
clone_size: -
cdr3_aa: CASSSQGPEQYF
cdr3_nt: TGCGCCAGCAGCTCACAGGGCCCCGAGCAGTACTTC

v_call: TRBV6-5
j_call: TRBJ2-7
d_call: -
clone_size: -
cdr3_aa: CASTYRDYEQYF
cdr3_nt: TGTGCCAGCACCTACAGGGATTACGAGCAGTACTTC

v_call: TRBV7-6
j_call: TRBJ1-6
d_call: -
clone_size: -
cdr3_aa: CASSLDSRVGNSPLHF
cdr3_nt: TGTGCCAGCAGCTTGGATTCGAGGGTTGGAAATTCACCCCTCCACTTT

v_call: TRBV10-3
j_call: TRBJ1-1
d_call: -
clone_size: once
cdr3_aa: CAISGPGANTEAFF
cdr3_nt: TGTGCCATCAGTGGCCCAGGGGCGAACACTGAAGCTTTCTTT

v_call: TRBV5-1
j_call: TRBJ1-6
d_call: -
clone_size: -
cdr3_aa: CASSLDGRVGSPLHF
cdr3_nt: TGCGCCAGCAGCTTGGATGGCAGGGTCGGTTCACCCCTCCACTTT

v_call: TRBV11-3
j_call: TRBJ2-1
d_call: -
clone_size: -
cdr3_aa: CASSRTYNEQFF
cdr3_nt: TGTGCCAGCAGCCGGACTTACAATGAGCAGTTCTTC

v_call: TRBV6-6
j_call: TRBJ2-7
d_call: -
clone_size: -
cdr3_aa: CASSYSALATGYEQYF
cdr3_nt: TGTGCCAGCAGTTACTCGGCCCTCGCTACAGGGTACGAGCAGTACTTC

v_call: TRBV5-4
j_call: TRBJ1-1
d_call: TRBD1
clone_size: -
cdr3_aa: CASRLGTVNTEAFF
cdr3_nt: TGTGCCAGCAGACTAGGGACAGTGAACACTGAAGCTTTCTTT

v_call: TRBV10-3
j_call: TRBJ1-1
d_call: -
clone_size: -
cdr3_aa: CAIRRGEPGTEAFF
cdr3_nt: TGTGCCATCCGCCGGGGGGAGCCCGGCACTGAAGCTTTCTTT

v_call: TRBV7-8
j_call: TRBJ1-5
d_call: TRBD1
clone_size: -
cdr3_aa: CASSLGTGGNPQHF
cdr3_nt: TGTGCCAGCAGCTTAGGAACAGGGGGCAACCCCCAGCATTTT

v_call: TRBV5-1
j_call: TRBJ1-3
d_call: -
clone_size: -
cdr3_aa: CASSLGGSGNTIYF
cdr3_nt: TGCGCCAGCAGCCTAGGGGGCTCTGGAAACACCATATATTTT

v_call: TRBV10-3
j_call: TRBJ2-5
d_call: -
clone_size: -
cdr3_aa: CAISEQGQETQYF
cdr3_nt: TGTGCCATCAGTGAGCAGGGGCAAGAGACCCAGTACTTC

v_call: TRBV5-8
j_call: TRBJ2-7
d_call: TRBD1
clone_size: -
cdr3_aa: CASTTRTGAYEQYF
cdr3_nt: TGTGCCAGCACCACCCGGACAGGGGCCTACGAGCAGTACTTC

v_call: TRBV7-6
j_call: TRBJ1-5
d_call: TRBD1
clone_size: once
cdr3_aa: CASSLDGAGGQPQHF
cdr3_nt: TGTGCCAGCAGCTTAGATGGGGCAGGGGGACAGCCCCAGCATTTT

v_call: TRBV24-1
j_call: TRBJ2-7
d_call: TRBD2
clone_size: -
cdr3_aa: CATSTGPGRYEQYF
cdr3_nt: TGTGCCACCAGTACCGGACCCGGGAGGTACGAGCAGTACTTC

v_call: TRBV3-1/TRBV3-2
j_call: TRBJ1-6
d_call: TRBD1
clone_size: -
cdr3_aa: CASSQALPGQTNSPLHF
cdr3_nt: TGTGCCAGCAGCCAAGCCTTACCGGGACAGACTAATTCACCCCTCCACTTT